The T cell receptor (beta chain) described here comes from a study of T cell clones after liver transplantation. There are 14 residues in the CDR3. Per the germline V gene, CDR1 is SGHTA and CDR2 is FQGNSA. The J segment lost 5 bases and the V segment lost 3 bases, leaving 5 bases of the junction unmatched. Study-level points and caveats: Post-transplant time points were not standardized, so conclusions are preliminary.

About this clone itself: What it recognizes is unknown.

The table came from immunoSEQ multiplex PCR; TCRdb's copy has only in-frame clones and leaves some out. The data contain about 72,000 clones, over 85% of them singletons. The sequencing here drew on CD4+ T cells from blood, taken before liver transplant. The chain is built from TRBV7-2 and TRBJ1-1, with 8 bases identical to TRBD1. This TCR derives from a human donor who received a liver transplant. The CDR3 protein is CASSFIQGGTEAFF. CDR3 nucleotides: TGTGCCAGCAGCTTCATACAGGGGGGAACTGAAGCTTTCTTT.